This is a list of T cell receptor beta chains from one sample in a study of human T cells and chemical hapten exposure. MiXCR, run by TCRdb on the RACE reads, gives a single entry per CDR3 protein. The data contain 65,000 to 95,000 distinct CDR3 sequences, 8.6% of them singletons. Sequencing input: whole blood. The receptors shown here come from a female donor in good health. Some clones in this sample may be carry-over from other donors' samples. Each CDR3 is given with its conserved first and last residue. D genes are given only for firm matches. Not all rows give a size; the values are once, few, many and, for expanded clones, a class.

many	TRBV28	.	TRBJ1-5	TGTGCCAGCAGTTCTACAGGGAGCAATCAGCCCCAGCATTTT	CASSSTGSNQPQHF
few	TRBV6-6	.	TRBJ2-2	TGTGCCAGCAGTTCCTCCCCCTACGTAAACACCGGGGAGCTGTTTTTT	CASSSSPYVNTGELFF
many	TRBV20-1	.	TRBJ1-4	TGCAGTGCTAGTGGGTTTGGTGGCAGGGTCCGTATAAATGAAAAACTGTTTTTT	CSASGFGGRVRINEKLFF
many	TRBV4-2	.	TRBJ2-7	TGTGCCAGCAGCCAAGATTGGCAGGGGGGGTCCTACGAGCAGTACTTC	CASSQDWQGGSYEQYF
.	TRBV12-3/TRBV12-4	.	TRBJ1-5	TGTGCCAGCAGTTTAGGATCGAATATATTTCAGCCCCAGCATTTT	CASSLGSNIFQPQHF
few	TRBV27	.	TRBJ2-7	TGTGCCAGCAGTTTAAAGCAGGGGGGTTCCTACGAGCAGTACTTC	CASSLKQGGSYEQYF
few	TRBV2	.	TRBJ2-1	TGTGCCAGCAGTGGGGGCGAGCAGTTCTTC	CASSGGEQFF
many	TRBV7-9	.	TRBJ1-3	TGTGCCAGCAGCTTCAACTCCGCCCGGACGTCCTACTCTGGAAACACCATATATTTT	CASSFNSARTSYSGNTIYF
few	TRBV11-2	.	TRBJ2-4	TGTGCCAGCAGCCTGCTTTCGTTAGCCAAAAACATTCAGTACTTC	CASSLLSLAKNIQYF
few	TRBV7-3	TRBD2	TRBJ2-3	TGTGCCAGCAGCCCCGGGACTAGTACTAGCACAGATACGCAGTATTTT	CASSPGTSTSTDTQYF
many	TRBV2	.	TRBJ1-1	TGTGCCAGCATCAGGGGTTGGACTGAAGCTTTCTTT	CASIRGWTEAFF
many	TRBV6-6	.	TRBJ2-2	TGTGCCAGCAGTTACCCTCCCCCGGTTGGTGGGCACCGGGAGCTGTTTTTT	CASSYPPPVGGHRELFF
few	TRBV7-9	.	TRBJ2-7	TGTGCCAGCAGTCGGACGGGGCTCTCCTACGAGCAGTACTTC	CASSRTGLSYEQYF
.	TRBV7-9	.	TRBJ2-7	TGTGCCAGCAGCTTAGAGGTTAGAGGGGATCGGGCTGGCGAGCAGTACTTC	CASSLEVRGDRAGEQYF
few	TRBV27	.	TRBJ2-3	TGTGCCAGCAGTTCACAGGGGAGGGGGTATACGCAGTATTTT	CASSSQGRGYTQYF
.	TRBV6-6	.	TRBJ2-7	TGTGCCAGCAGTTACTCGCGCGAGCAGTACTTC	CASSYSREQYF
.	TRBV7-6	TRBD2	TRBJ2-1	TGTGCCAGCAGCTTAGGCCCAGCGGGGGAAACCAAGCAGTTCTTC	CASSLGPAGETKQFF
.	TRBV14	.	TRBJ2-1	TGTGCCAGCAGCCCGGCTAGGGGCAATGAGCAGTTCTTC	CASSPARGNEQFF
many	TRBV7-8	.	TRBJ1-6	TGTGCCAGCAGCCCCACAGCTTCACCCCTCCACTTT	CASSPTASPLHF
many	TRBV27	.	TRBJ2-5	TGTGCCAGCAGCCAAATAATCCAAGAGACCCAGTACTTC	CASSQIIQETQYF
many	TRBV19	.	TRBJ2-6	TGTGCCAGTAGTCCCCAGACCCCTGGGGCCAACGTCCTGACTTTC	CASSPQTPGANVLTF
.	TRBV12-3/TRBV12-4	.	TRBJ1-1	TGTGCCAGCAGTTTAGCCGAGGTGGGCACTGAAGCTTTCTTT	CASSLAEVGTEAFF
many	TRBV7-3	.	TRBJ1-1	TGTGCCAGCAGCCTTACAGGGCCGAACACTGAAGCTTTCTTT	CASSLTGPNTEAFF
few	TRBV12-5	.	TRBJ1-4	TGTGCTAGTGGTTTGTCGGCGGGCGCGAATGAAAAACTGTTTTTT	CASGLSAGANEKLFF
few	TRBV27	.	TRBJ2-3	TGTGCCAGCAGTTTCACTAGCAATTATTCAGATACGCAGTATTTT	CASSFTSNYSDTQYF
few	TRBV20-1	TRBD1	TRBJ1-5	TGCAGTGCTAGAGTTGGCCAGGGGGGGGGTCAGCCCCAGCATTTT	CSARVGQGGGQPQHF
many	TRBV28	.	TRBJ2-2	TGTGCCAGCAGTTTATACCCCGGGGAGCTGTTTTTT	CASSLYPGELFF
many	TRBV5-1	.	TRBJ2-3	TGCGCCAGCAGCTTAGGGGCCCCCACAGATACGCAGTATTTT	CASSLGAPTDTQYF
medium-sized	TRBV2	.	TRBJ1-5	TGTGCCAGCAGTGTTGGATATAGCAATCAGCCCCAGCATTTT	CASSVGYSNQPQHF
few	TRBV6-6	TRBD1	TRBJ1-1	TGTGCCAGCAGTCTCGGACAGGGGGCGACTGAAGCTTTCTTT	CASSLGQGATEAFF
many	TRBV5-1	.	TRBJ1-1	TGCGCCAGCAGCTTCGAACGGAGGGGGGACACTGAAGCTTTCTTT	CASSFERRGDTEAFF
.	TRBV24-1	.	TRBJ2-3	TGTGCCACCAGTGATTTCGGTCGCCAGGGGAGCACAGATACGCAGTATTTT	CATSDFGRQGSTDTQYF
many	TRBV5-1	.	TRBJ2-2	TGCGCCAGCAGCTTGGCCAAAGCCACCGGGGAGCTGTTTTTT	CASSLAKATGELFF
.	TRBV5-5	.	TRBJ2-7	TGTGCCAGCAGCCAGACTCAGGGGTTCTACGAGCAGTACTTC	CASSQTQGFYEQYF
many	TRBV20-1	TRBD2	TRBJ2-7	TGCAGTGCTAGAGATCCGGGACTAGCGGCCTACGAGCAGTACTTC	CSARDPGLAAYEQYF
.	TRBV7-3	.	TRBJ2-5	TGTGCCAGCAGCTTAAACCAAGAGACCCAGTACTTC	CASSLNQETQYF
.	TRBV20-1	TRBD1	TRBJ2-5	TGCAGTGCTAGCTCACCCAGGGGGCCGGAGACCCAGTACTTC	CSASSPRGPETQYF
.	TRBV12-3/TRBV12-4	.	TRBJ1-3	TGTGCCAGCAGCCCCAGCGGGATGGGACCCATGACCATATATTTT	CASSPSGMGPMTIYF
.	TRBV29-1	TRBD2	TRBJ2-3	TGCAGCGTTTTAAGCGGGGTTAGCACAGATACGCAGTATTTT	CSVLSGVSTDTQYF
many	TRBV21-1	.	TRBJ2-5	TGTGCCAGCAGCAAAGAGTGGAGCCTCCCCAAACACCCCAAAGAGACCCAGTACTTC	CASSKEWSLPKHPKETQYF
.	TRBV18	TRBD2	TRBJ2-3	TGTGCCAGCTCACAGCGGGGAGTAGATACGCAGTATTTT	CASSQRGVDTQYF
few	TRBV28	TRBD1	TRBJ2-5	TGTGCCAGCAGTCCGACAGGGGAAAGTAAAGAGACCCAGTACTTC	CASSPTGESKETQYF
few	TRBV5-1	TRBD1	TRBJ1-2	TGCGCCAGCAGCTTGGCGGGACAGGGGAATGTCGGCTACACCTTC	CASSLAGQGNVGYTF
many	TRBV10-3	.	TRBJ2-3	TGTGCCATCAGTGGGCGGCCGGGGGCGAGCACAGATACGCAGTATTTT	CAISGRPGASTDTQYF
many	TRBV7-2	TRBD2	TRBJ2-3	TGTGCCAGCAGAAAAACTAGCGGGGCTAGCACAGATACGCAGTATTTT	CASRKTSGASTDTQYF
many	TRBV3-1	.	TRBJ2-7	TGTGCCAGCAGCCAAGATCCCAGGTCTGGGGAGCAGTACTTC	CASSQDPRSGEQYF
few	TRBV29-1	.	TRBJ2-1	TGCAGCGTTAATCACGGACTGCTCAAAGGGAATGAGCAGTTCTTC	CSVNHGLLKGNEQFF
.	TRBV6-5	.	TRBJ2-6	TGTGCCAGCAGTTACGGCCGCCCCAGGAGCGTCTCTGGGGCCAACGTCCTGACTTTC	CASSYGRPRSVSGANVLTF
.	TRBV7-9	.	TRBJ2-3	TGTGCCAGCAGCTTCTACGAAGGGGGGGCTGCAACAGATACGCAGTATTTT	CASSFYEGGAATDTQYF
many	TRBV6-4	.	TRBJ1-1	TGTGCCAGCAAACCGGACAGCCTGAACACTGAAGCTTTCTTT	CASKPDSLNTEAFF
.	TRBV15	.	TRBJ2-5	TGTGCCACCAGCAGAGATCTGAGGAGTGGAGAGACCCAGTACTTC	CATSRDLRSGETQYF